The source of this TCR beta chain is a study of T cells in Graves' hyperthyroidism and ophthalmopathy. Ten or more counts support this clonotype. What it recognizes is unknown. The CDR3 runs to 15 residues. Germline CDR1 and CDR2: ENHRY and SYGVKD. J gave up 0 bases and V 6 bases, and 5 bases lay outside the gene matches. Researchers amplified the TCR beta CDR3 regions from RNA transcripts. HTBI primers were the set used in a first-round RT-PCR of the TCR CDR3. TCRdb itself ran the multiplex PCR reads through MiXCR, one entry per CDR3 protein. The repertoire holds a few hundred thousand distinct CDR3 sequences, with around a sixth as singletons. Study results and limitations: Most thyroid clonotypes expanded above 0.001 appeared in blood too.

Uncontrolled infection, other autoimmune disease, pregnancy and lactation each barred patients from inclusion. Clinicians diagnosed patients from clinical symptoms, serum thyroxine and TRAb, thyroid ultrasound and orbital computed tomography. The TCR was taken from a woman in her forties with Graves' ophthalmopathy. Sequencing was done on a sample of blood. J is TRBJ1-1 and V is TRBV10-3, with TRBD1 identical over 9 bases. For the CDR3, the DNA is TGTGCCATCAGAGCTGACAGGGGGATGAACACTGAAGCTTTCTTT. Translated: CAIRADRGMNTEAFF.